This TCR beta chain is from a study of CD8 T cells in Susac syndrome. Study-wide context: Among sequenced Susac syndrome patients, about 6 had active disease and eight were in remission. Study-wide results and limits: In total CD8+ repertoires, sixteen Susac-specific public clones were found, and in CD8+ TEMRA repertoires, roughly 5 were found.

As concerns this clonotype: Antigen unknown.

The V gene lost 2 bases and the J gene lost 3 bases, with 17 bases spanning the gap. The CDR3 is made up of 17 amino acids. Germline values: CDR1 SGHTA, CDR2 FQGTGA. RNA in amounts of roughly 0.5 to 1 ug was reverse transcribed with random hexamers. Multiplex PCR with immunoSEQ amplified the TCR beta CDR3 across 54 Vbeta and 13 Jbeta. One entry per CDR3 protein results from TCRdb running MiXCR on the immunoSEQ multiplex PCR reads. The sample includes 100,000 to 150,000 distinct CDR3 sequences, approximately 96% of them seen just once. This rearrangement joins TRBV7-3 to TRBJ2-1, with D possibly being TRBD1 or TRBD2 (5 bases each). Sequenced material: CD8+ T cells from PBMCs. The source of this sequence is a human donor with Susac syndrome. DNA for the CDR3: TGTGCCAGCAGCTTATGGGCAGGGAGAACCTACTACAATGAGCAGTTCTTC. This codes for CASSLWAGRTYYNEQFF.